A selection of T cell receptor beta chains follows, all from one sample in a study of blood T cell repertoires in COVID-19. Assay: immunoSEQ multiplex PCR; the TCRdb copy retains only in-frame clones and omits some. The sample includes about 200,000 clones, around 87% of them seen just once. The sample consisted of peripheral blood. The source is a man aged 55 to 70 with acute or convalescent COVID-19. Each CDR3 is given with its conserved first and last residue. The D gene is left open where the match is weak. Clone size appears in some rows only: once, few, many, or a class for an expanded clone.

>-|-|TRBJ1-3|TRBV19
TGTGCCAGTAGGGACCACTTCGGGCAGGGCTCGGCTGGAAACACCATATATTTT
CASRDHFGQGSAGNTIYF
>once|-|TRBJ1-1|TRBV19
TGTGCCAGTAGTATAGATCGGCGGTTGAACACTGAAGCTTTCTTT
CASSIDRRLNTEAFF
>-|-|TRBJ2-2|TRBV5-6
TGTGCCAGCAGCTTGTTGAGGGAACTAACCCTGAACACCGGGGAGCTGTTTTTT
CASSLLRELTLNTGELFF
>-|TRBD1|TRBJ2-1|TRBV11-1
TGTGCCAGCAGCTTAGACCAGGGGGCTTACAATGAGCAGTTCTTC
CASSLDQGAYNEQFF
>-|TRBD1|TRBJ1-1|TRBV3-1/TRBV3-2
TGTGCCAGCAGCCAATGGACAGGGGCCCAATTCGGAGCTTTCTTT
CASSQWTGAQFGAFF
>-|-|TRBJ2-5|TRBV7-3
TGTGCCAGCAGCCCCTCGGGCGGGGCCCGAGGGGAGACCCAGTACTTC
CASSPSGGARGETQYF
>once|-|TRBJ1-1|TRBV19
TGTGCCAGTAGCCCCGGGACTAAATTCGAAGCTTTCTTT
CASSPGTKFEAFF
>-|-|TRBJ2-5|TRBV12-3/TRBV12-4
TGTGCCAGCAGTGCACTTAGCCGGGAGACCCAGTACTTC
CASSALSRETQYF
>-|-|TRBJ1-5|TRBV14
TGTGCCAGCAGCCGCGGACAGCGGGGCCTATTTTATAGCAATCAGCCCCAGCATTTT
CASSRGQRGLFYSNQPQHF
>once|-|TRBJ2-2|TRBV5-1
TGCGCCAGCAGCTTGGCCCCCCCGGGCAGGGGTGGCTCCGGGGAGCTGTTTTTT
CASSLAPPGRGGSGELFF
>-|-|TRBJ1-1|TRBV6-5
TGTGCCAGTCTCCCCCGGGGCAGGGGGAACACTGAAGCTTTCTTT
CASLPRGRGNTEAFF
>-|TRBD1|TRBJ2-7|TRBV18
TGTGCCAGCTCACCATCAGGGGGCGAGTCGGGGGCATACGAGCAGTACTTC
CASSPSGGESGAYEQYF
>-|-|TRBJ2-7|TRBV19
TGTGCCAGTAGTGCTGGGCCCTTCTACGAGCAGTACTTC
CASSAGPFYEQYF
>-|-|TRBJ1-1|TRBV6-5
TGTGCCAGCAGTCATCAGGGGCTCCCCGGGACTGAAGCTTTCTTT
CASSHQGLPGTEAFF
>-|-|TRBJ2-7|TRBV6-2/TRBV6-3
TGTGCCAGCAGTTACTCGAGGGTGCCAAACCCCTACGAGCAGTACTTC
CASSYSRVPNPYEQYF
>-|-|TRBJ1-5|TRBV7-9
TGTGCCAGCAGCTTAGCCGGACAGAATCAGCCCCAGCATTTT
CASSLAGQNQPQHF
>-|-|TRBJ2-6|TRBV7-9
TGTGCCAGCAGCTTACCCCAGGTGGGGCTAGGTGGGGCCAACGTCCTGACTTTC
CASSLPQVGLGGANVLTF
>-|-|TRBJ2-5|TRBV7-9
TGTGCCAGCAGCTTTTATGAGGGTTTCGGCCAAGAGACCCAGTACTTC
CASSFYEGFGQETQYF
>-|TRBD2|TRBJ2-2|TRBV7-2
TGTGCCAGCAGCTTAAGGGCGGGGGGCCCCACCGGGGAGCTGTTTTTT
CASSLRAGGPTGELFF
>-|TRBD1|TRBJ2-1|TRBV5-1
TGCGCCAGCAGCACCGGACAGGGTCTGGGGGTCGCCTACAATGAGCAGTTCTTC
CASSTGQGLGVAYNEQFF